This TCR beta chain originates from a study of EBV T-cell therapy then PD-1 blockade in nasopharyngeal carcinoma (TCRdb year 2021). As for this clone: This clone's antigen is unknown. Base quality data are lacking; no much larger clone is found one base away.

Interpreted using the paper, the treatment or condition label stands for: AdE1-LMPpoly-expanded autologous EBV-specific T-cell therapy followed by anti-PD-1 nivolumab. The CDR3 goes from the cysteine to the phenylalanine over 16 residues. The read is trimmed to its CDR3 DNA, 48 bases read in frame from base 1. Based on the germline V gene, the CDR1 and CDR2 sequences are MNHEY and SVGAGI. V is reduced by 2 bases and J by 4 bases, leaving a spacing of 12 bases between them. Genomic DNA was extracted from sorted cells using the Qiagen DNeasy Kit. TCR beta chain deep sequencing was performed on the immunoSEQ platform. Per the source publication's procedure: Repertoire data analysis was performed with the immunoSEQ Analyzer software. TCRdb mirrors the immuneACCESS table, restricted to in-frame sequences. Some clones are absent from its copies; in checked studies, under half trace to an unresolved V gene, and the reason for the others is unknown. V and J calls and clone size follow that table, whereas D and trimming were derived from the DNA. Across this sample there are about 19,000 clones, with 84% seen only once. Around 30% of the sample is taken by the ten largest.

This clonotype was sampled from a man aged 35 to 55 with nasopharyngeal carcinoma. The chain is encoded by TRBV6-5 joined to TRBJ1-6; TRBD1 is possibly the D segment (6 matching bases). This material consisted of CD8+ T cells from blood, taken at roughly day 32 from a patient whose treatment included autologous EBV-specific T cells and nivolumab. The CDR3 amino acid sequence is: CASSYRGQSYNSPLHF. The bases read TGTGCCAGCAGTTACCGAGGACAGTCTTATAATTCACCCCTCCACTTT.